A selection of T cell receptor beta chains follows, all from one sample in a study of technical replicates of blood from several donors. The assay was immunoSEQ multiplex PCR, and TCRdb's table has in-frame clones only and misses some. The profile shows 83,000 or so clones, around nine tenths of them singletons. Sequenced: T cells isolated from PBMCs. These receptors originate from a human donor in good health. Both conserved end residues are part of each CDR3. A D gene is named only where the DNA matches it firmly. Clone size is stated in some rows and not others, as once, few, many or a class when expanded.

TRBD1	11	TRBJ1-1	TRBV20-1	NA	TGCAGTGCTAGTCGGACAGGGAGGGCTTTCTTT	CSASRTGRAFF
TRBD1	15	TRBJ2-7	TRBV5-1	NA	TGCGCCAGCAGCTTAAGGACAGGGAGCTCCTACGAGCAGTACTTC	CASSLRTGSSYEQYF
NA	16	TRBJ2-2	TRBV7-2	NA	TGTGCCAGCAGCCCCAACGCGGGCTCGAACACCGGGGAGCTGTTTTTT	CASSPNAGSNTGELFF
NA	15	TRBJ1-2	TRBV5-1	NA	TGCGCCAGCAGGGCTGGGGGGGTCGGCAACTATGGCTACACCTTC	CASRAGGVGNYGYTF
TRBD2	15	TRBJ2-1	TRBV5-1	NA	TGCGCCAGCAGCTTCGGACTAGCGGGAGATATTGAGCAGTTCTTC	CASSFGLAGDIEQFF
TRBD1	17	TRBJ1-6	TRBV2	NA	TGTGCCAGCAGTGAAGCCCCCCATTTTACAGGGGTACTGCCCCTCCACTTT	CASSEAPHFTGVLPLHF
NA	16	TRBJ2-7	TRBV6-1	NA	TGTGCCAGCAGTGAGCCTGGACAAGGTCACTCCTACGAGCAGTACTTC	CASSEPGQGHSYEQYF
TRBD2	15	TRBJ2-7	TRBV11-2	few	TGTGCCAGCAGCCCTAGACTAGCGGGAGGCTACGAGCAGTACTTC	CASSPRLAGGYEQYF
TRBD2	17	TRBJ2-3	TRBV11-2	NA	TGTGCCAGCACCGATGGGACTAGCGGGATAGTTTCGGATACGCAGTATTTT	CASTDGTSGIVSDTQYF
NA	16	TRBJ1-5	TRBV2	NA	TGTGCCAGCAGTGACGGGGGTAGTCATAGCAATCAGCCCCAGCATTTT	CASSDGGSHSNQPQHF
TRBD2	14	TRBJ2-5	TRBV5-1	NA	TGCGCCAGCAGCTCAACCTCGGGGGGGGAGACCCAGTACTTC	CASSSTSGGETQYF
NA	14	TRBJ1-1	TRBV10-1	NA	TGCGCCAGCAGTTGGGAGGGATCGGGCACTGAAGCTTTCTTT	CASSWEGSGTEAFF
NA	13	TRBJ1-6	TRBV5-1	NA	TGCGCCAGCAGCTTCACAAATTTTTCACCCCTCCACTTT	CASSFTNFSPLHF
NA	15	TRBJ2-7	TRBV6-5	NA	TGTGCCAGCAGCCCAGCCAAGGGTAGCGGCTACGAGCAGTACTTC	CASSPAKGSGYEQYF
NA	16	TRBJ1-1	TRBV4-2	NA	TGTGCCAGCAGCCAGCTACACACAGCTATGAACACTGAAGCTTTCTTT	CASSQLHTAMNTEAFF
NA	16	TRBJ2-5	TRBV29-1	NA	TGCAGCGTCGTCGCGCCGTGGGGGACAACACAAGAGACCCAGTACTTC	CSVVAPWGTTQETQYF
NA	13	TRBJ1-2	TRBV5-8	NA	TGTGCCAGCAGCAACTCGAGATACTATGGCTACACCTTC	CASSNSRYYGYTF
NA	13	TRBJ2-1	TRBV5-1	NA	TGCGCCAGCAGCGTCCAGGGAAGCGATGAGCAGTTCTTC	CASSVQGSDEQFF
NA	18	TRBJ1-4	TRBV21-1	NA	TGTGCCAGCAGCAAACCCCCGGGCGGACAGCCAACTAATGAAAAACTGTTTTTT	CASSKPPGGQPTNEKLFF
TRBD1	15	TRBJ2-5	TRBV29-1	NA	TGCAGCGGAATGGGGACAGGGGGCACGGTGGAGACCCAGTACTTC	CSGMGTGGTVETQYF
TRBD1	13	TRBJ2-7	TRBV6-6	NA	TGTGCCAGCAGTAAACAGGGGGCCTACGAGCAGTACTTC	CASSKQGAYEQYF
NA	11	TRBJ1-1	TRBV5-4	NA	TGTGCCAGCAGCGCGGGAATCGAAGCTTTCTTT	CASSAGIEAFF